The rows below give T cell receptor beta chains drawn from one sample of a study of response to subunit inactivated influenza vaccine. MiXCR, applied by TCRdb to the RT-PCR reads, yields one record per CDR3 protein. The sample consists of about 520,000 distinct CDR3 sequences, about 25% of them appearing once. Sequencing was performed on CD4+ T cells sorted from PBMCs, taken 4 to 6 days after vaccination. The receptor set was obtained from a middle-aged man who received an inactivated influenza vaccine. The CDR3 runs from the conserved cysteine through the conserved F or W. D genes are given only for firm matches. Rows may omit the clone size; those that give it use once, few, many or a size class.

abundance,len,d_gene,j_gene,v_gene,CDR3aa,CDR3nt
many,12,-,TRBJ1-4,TRBV12-3/TRBV12-4,CASSLMGEKLFF,TGTGCCAGCAGTTTAATGGGTGAAAAACTGTTTTTT
few,12,-,TRBJ1-6,TRBV7-9,CASSLPGAPLHF,TGTGCCAGCAGCTTACCTGGGGCACCCCTCCACTTT
-,15,TRBD2,TRBJ2-5,TRBV7-8,CASSLPRGGLETQYF,TGTGCCAGCAGCTTACCGCGGGGGGGCCTCGAGACCCAGTACTTC
-,14,-,TRBJ2-1,TRBV29-1,CSVVIPSSYNEQFF,TGCAGCGTTGTAATCCCTAGCTCCTACAATGAGCAGTTCTTC
-,14,-,TRBJ2-5,TRBV5-1,CASSLGRADETQYF,TGCGCCAGCAGCTTGGGTAGGGCTGATGAGACCCAGTACTTC
-,13,-,TRBJ2-5,TRBV10-3,CAIRVEGQETQYF,TGTGCCATCAGGGTGGAGGGCCAAGAGACCCAGTACTTC
many,14,-,TRBJ1-6,TRBV6-5,CASSYGQDNSPLHF,TGTGCCAGCAGTTACGGGCAGGATAATTCACCCCTCCACTTT
few,13,-,TRBJ2-1,TRBV20-1,CSAARRRDGEQFF,TGCAGTGCTGCGCGTCGGCGGGACGGAGAGCAGTTCTTC
-,12,-,TRBJ2-1,TRBV7-2,CASSLVVGEQFF,TGTGCCAGCAGCTTAGTAGTTGGTGAGCAGTTCTTC
-,14,-,TRBJ1-4,TRBV7-2,CASKEQISNEKLFF,TGTGCCAGCAAGGAACAGATTTCTAATGAAAAACTGTTTTTT
many,11,-,TRBJ2-5,TRBV20-1,CSAHRTETQYF,TGCAGTGCACACCGCACGGAGACCCAGTACTTC
few,14,-,TRBJ1-6,TRBV7-8,CASSLEHNNSPLHF,TGTGCCAGCAGCTTAGAGCATAATAATTCACCCCTCCACTTT
few,16,TRBD1,TRBJ2-1,TRBV4-3,CASSQEVLQGAYEQFF,TGCGCCAGCAGCCAAGAGGTATTGCAGGGGGCCTATGAGCAGTTCTTC
few,12,-,TRBJ2-5,TRBV20-1,CSAREGQETQYF,TGCAGTGCTAGAGAGGGTCAAGAGACCCAGTACTTC
-,15,TRBD1,TRBJ2-7,TRBV9,CASSTTGDRGIGQYF,TGTGCCAGCAGCACGACAGGCGACAGGGGTATCGGGCAGTACTTC
-,15,-,TRBJ1-5,TRBV5-5,CASSSSWASNQPQHF,TGTGCCAGCAGCTCGTCTTGGGCTAGCAATCAGCCCCAGCATTTT
-,14,-,TRBJ2-3,TRBV6-2/TRBV6-3,CASSYARGEDTQYF,TGTGCCAGCAGTTACGCCAGGGGAGAAGATACGCAGTATTTT
few,15,TRBD1,TRBJ1-1,TRBV20-1,CSAKRTGGTNTEAFF,TGCAGTGCTAAGAGGACAGGGGGCACCAACACTGAAGCTTTCTTT
few,19,-,TRBJ2-3,TRBV6-1,CASSEGGRWGASFTDTQYF,TGTGCCAGCAGTGAGGGGGGCAGATGGGGGGCTTCGTTCACAGATACGCAGTATTTT
few,14,-,TRBJ2-1,TRBV29-1,CSVVRGPMYNEQFF,TGCAGCGTCGTGAGAGGGCCTATGTACAATGAGCAGTTCTTC
-,17,TRBD1,TRBJ2-7,TRBV24-1,CATSDSKTGEPSYEQYF,TGTGCCACCAGTGATTCTAAAACAGGGGAACCTTCCTACGAGCAGTACTTC
few,12,-,TRBJ2-7,TRBV7-2,CASSLQGSGQYF,TGTGCCAGCAGCTTACAGGGATCAGGGCAGTACTTC
-,19,TRBD2,TRBJ2-1,TRBV27,CASSFGVLAGKGYYNEQFF,TGTGCCAGCAGTTTCGGTGTACTAGCGGGGAAGGGCTATTACAATGAGCAGTTCTTC
once,14,TRBD2,TRBJ2-7,TRBV7-2,CASSVGLAAYEQYF,TGTGCCAGCAGCGTAGGACTAGCGGCCTACGAGCAGTACTTC
few,14,-,TRBJ2-1,TRBV4-2,CASSPQENRDSPFF,TGTGCCAGCAGCCCTCAAGAAAACCGGGACTCCCCTTTCTTC
few,16,TRBD2,TRBJ2-1,TRBV28,CASSLATSGPYNEQFF,TGTGCCAGCAGTTTGGCCACTAGCGGACCGTACAATGAGCAGTTCTTC
-,15,-,TRBJ2-1,TRBV14,CASSQVADTYNEQFF,TGTGCCAGCAGCCAAGTAGCGGATACCTACAATGAGCAGTTCTTC
-,14,TRBD2,TRBJ2-4,TRBV11-2,CASSLALARDIQYF,TGTGCCAGCAGCTTAGCACTAGCGAGGGACATTCAGTACTTC
-,15,TRBD1,TRBJ2-1,TRBV11-2,CASSLVLQGANEQFF,TGTGCCAGCAGCTTAGTTTTGCAGGGGGCCAATGAGCAGTTCTTC
many,16,TRBD2,TRBJ2-2,TRBV7-8,CASSLGSSGRTGELFF,TGTGCCAGCAGCTTAGGGAGTAGCGGGAGAACCGGGGAGCTGTTTTTT
-,12,-,TRBJ2-7,TRBV5-5,CASSFGSSEQYF,TGTGCCAGCAGCTTTGGTTCTTCCGAGCAGTACTTC
few,15,-,TRBJ1-6,TRBV7-2,CASSFPQGNNSPLHF,TGTGCCAGCAGCTTTCCACAGGGCAATAATTCACCCCTCCACTTT
few,12,-,TRBJ2-1,TRBV7-6,CASSDLWNEQFF,TGTGCCAGCAGCGACCTATGGAATGAGCAGTTCTTC
few,13,TRBD2,TRBJ2-5,TRBV12-3/TRBV12-4,CASSLMREETQYF,TGTGCCAGCAGTTTGATGCGGGAGGAGACCCAGTACTTC
-,17,TRBD1,TRBJ2-2,TRBV6-5,CASSFMPGQVIAGELFF,TGTGCCAGCAGTTTTATGCCGGGACAGGTGATTGCCGGGGAGCTGTTTTTT
-,13,-,TRBJ2-1,TRBV9,CASSVDPYNEQFF,TGTGCCAGCAGCGTGGACCCTTACAATGAGCAGTTCTTC
-,12,-,TRBJ2-1,TRBV20-1,CSARAANDEQFF,TGCAGTGCTAGAGCAGCTAACGATGAGCAGTTCTTC
few,12,-,TRBJ2-5,TRBV24-1,CATSAAQETQYF,TGTGCCACCAGTGCTGCCCAAGAGACCCAGTACTTC
few,15,TRBD2,TRBJ2-1,TRBV11-2,CASSPGTSGVDEQFF,TGTGCCAGCAGTCCCGGGACTAGCGGGGTAGATGAGCAGTTCTTC
-,16,-,TRBJ2-7,TRBV18,CASSPPMGRSPHEQYF,TGTGCCAGCTCACCACCGATGGGACGGAGTCCTCACGAGCAGTACTTC
-,13,-,TRBJ1-3,TRBV10-3,CAIRGTSGNTIYF,TGTGCCATCAGGGGGACCTCTGGAAACACCATATATTTT
-,15,TRBD2,TRBJ2-7,TRBV5-1,CASRTIAGSPHEQYF,TGCGCCAGCAGAACTATAGCGGGAAGTCCCCACGAGCAGTACTTC